These 8 T cell receptor beta chains share one sample of origin, sequenced in a study of CD8 T cells in ankylosing spondylitis. The study's findings and limits: Blood of patients with ankylosing spondylitis appeared to be characterized by a TCR beta motif of several highly homologous variants.

For these TCRs, the target antigens are not known. TCRdb re-called the 5' RACE reads with MiXCR, one entry per CDR3 protein. Altogether over 600,000 distinct CDR3 sequences are present, 15% to 20% being singletons, with the ten largest covering 15% to 20%. Material for sequencing was blood, either unsorted or a sorted T cell fraction (not recorded which). The receptors stem from a male donor with ankylosing spondylitis.

This clonotype has a single count. This chain uses TRBV6-2 or TRBV6-3 with TRBJ2-2, with a weak D call TRBD2 (6 bases). Germline CDR1 reads MNHEY; CDR2 reads SVGEGT. The germline V and J ends were trimmed by 2 bases and 1 base, with 17 bases remaining between them. This CDR3 is 18 amino acids long. This CDR3 reads CASSYQAGPGLNTGELFF. The CDR3 region has the DNA TGTGCCAGCAGTTACCAGGCAGGTCCGGGACTGAACACCGGGGAGCTGTTTTTT.

The V gene is TRBV5-1, the J gene TRBJ2-5; 7 positions match TRBD2. The germline V gene encodes CDR1 SGHRS and CDR2 YFSETQ. CDR3 length: 16 residues. V dropped 4 bases and J dropped 5; count of bases not matched to a gene: 14. The CDR3 DNA sequence: TGCGCCAGCAGCCGGATAGGCGGCAGCGGGGCCGAGACCCAGTACTTC. As protein: CASSRIGGSGAETQYF.

The chain is built from TRBV7-8 and TRBJ1-1; 9 bases are shared with TRBD1. Trimming removed 0 bases from V and 3 bases from J; junction bases left unmatched: 5. CDR1 and CDR2 (germline): SGHVS, FQNEAQ. CDR3 length equals 16 residues. The CDR3 DNA is TGTGCCAGCAGCTTAGCGGGGACAGGGAGGGACACTGAAGCTTTCTTT. This codes for CASSLAGTGRDTEAFF.

This clonotype was seen repeatedly, ten times or more. The V and J genes are TRBV27 and TRBJ2-1; TRBD1 matches at 10 bases. With 3 bases clipped from V and 3 bases from J, the junction kept 2 bases outside the gene matches. There are 15 residues in the CDR3. Germline CDR1 and CDR2: MNHEY and SMNVEV (reference sequence). The CDR3 loop reads CASSLGTGVYNEQFF. In nucleotides, the CDR3 is TGTGCCAGCAGTTTGGGGACAGGGGTCTACAATGAGCAGTTCTTC.

The chain links TRBV12-3 or TRBV12-4 to TRBJ2-2; TRBD1 matches 10 bases. The junction had 9 bases not matched to a gene; V was cut back by 5 bases and J by 6 bases. The CDR3 is 16 amino acids. The CDR3 bases are TGTGCCAGCAGTCGCTCGGGACAGGGGATTTCCGGGGAGCTGTTTTTT. Its protein product is CASSRSGQGISGELFF.

This clonotype was seen repeatedly, ten times or more. The V gene is TRBV12-3 or TRBV12-4, the J gene TRBJ1-5, with D possibly TRBD1 on 5 matching bases. This CDR3 spans 15 amino acids. Trimming left V 3 bases short and J 7 bases short, with 16 bases between. The CDR3 DNA sequence: TGTGCCAGCAGTTTCGGGCAGGGTGGCTACCAGCCCCAGCATTTT. Translating gives CASSFGQGGYQPQHF.

Only a few counts were recorded for this clonotype. The chain combines TRBV12-5 with TRBJ2-5; TRBD2 matches at 12 bases. This CDR3 has 14 residues. The germline V gene has CDR1 LGHNT and CDR2 FRNRAP. The J segment lost 5 bases and the V segment lost 5 bases, leaving 3 bases of the junction unmatched. This chain's CDR3 is CASGLAGGRETQYF. For the CDR3, the DNA is TGTGCTAGTGGTCTAGCGGGGGGGCGCGAGACCCAGTACTTC.

This clonotype was observed at least ten times. The V call is TRBV20-1, the J call TRBJ1-5, with D possibly being TRBD1 (6 bases). This CDR3 region has 13 residues. Germline V CDR1 and CDR2: DFQATT, SNEGSKA (reference sequence). The V end lost 6 bases, the J end lost 6 bases, and 15 bases lay between the germline ends. The CDR3 DNA follows: TGCAGTGCGCATCGGGGGGCGGCTCAGCCCCAGCATTTT. It yields the protein CSAHRGAAQPQHF.